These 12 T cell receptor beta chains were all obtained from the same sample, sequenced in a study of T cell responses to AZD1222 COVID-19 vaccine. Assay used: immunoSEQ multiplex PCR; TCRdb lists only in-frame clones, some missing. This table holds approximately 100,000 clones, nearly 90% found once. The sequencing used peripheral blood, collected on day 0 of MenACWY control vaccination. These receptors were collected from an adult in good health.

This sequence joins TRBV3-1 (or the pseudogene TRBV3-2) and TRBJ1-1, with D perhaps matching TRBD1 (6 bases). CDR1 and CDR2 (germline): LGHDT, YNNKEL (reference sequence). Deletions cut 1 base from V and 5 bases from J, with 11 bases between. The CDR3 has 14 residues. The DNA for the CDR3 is TGTGCCAGCAGCCAAGTGCAGGGGACGACTGAAGCTTTCTTT. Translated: CASSQVQGTTEAFF.

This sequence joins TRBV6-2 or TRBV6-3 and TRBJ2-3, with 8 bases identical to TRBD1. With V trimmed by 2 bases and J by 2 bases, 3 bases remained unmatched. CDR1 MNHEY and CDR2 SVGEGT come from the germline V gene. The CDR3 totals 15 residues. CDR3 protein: CASSYAGQATDTQYF. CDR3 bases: TGTGCCAGCAGTTACGCGGGACAGGCCACAGATACGCAGTATTTT.

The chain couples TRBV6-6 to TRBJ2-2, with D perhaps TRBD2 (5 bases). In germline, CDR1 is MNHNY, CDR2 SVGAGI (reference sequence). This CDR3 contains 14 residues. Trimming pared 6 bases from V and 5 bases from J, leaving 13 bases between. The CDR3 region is CASSARGETGELFF. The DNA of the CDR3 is TGTGCCAGCAGCGCCCGGGGAGAGACCGGGGAGCTGTTTTTT.

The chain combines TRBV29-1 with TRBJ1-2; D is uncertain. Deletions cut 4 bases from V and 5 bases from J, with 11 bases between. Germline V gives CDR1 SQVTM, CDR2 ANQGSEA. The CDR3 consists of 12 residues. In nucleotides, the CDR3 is TGCAGCGTTGGGGAGGGCAGGTATGGCTACACCTTC. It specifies CSVGEGRYGYTF.

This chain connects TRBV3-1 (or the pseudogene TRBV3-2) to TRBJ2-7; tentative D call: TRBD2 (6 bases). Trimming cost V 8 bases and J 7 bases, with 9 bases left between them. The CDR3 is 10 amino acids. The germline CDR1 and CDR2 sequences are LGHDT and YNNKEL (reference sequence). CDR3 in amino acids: CASSGREQYF. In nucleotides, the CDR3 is TGTGCCAGCTCGGGGAGGGAGCAGTACTTC.

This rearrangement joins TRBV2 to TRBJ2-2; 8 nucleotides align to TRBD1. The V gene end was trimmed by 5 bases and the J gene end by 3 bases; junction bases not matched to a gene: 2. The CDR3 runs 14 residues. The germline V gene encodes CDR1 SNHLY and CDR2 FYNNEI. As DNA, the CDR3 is TGTGCCAGCAGTACGGACAGGGACACCGGGGAGCTGTTTTTT. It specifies CASSTDRDTGELFF.

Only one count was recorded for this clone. In DNA form, the CDR3 reads TGTGCCAGCAGCCCGCTCGGGGGGGCGACGGGAAACACCATATATTTT. This encodes CASSPLGGATGNTIYF. The rearrangement links TRBV5-6 to TRBJ1-3; perhaps TRBD1 as D (6 bases). The CDR3 has 16 residues. Trimming shortened V by 4 bases and J by 4 bases, and 18 bases separated the two germline ends. In germline, CDR1 is SGHDT, CDR2 YYEEEE.

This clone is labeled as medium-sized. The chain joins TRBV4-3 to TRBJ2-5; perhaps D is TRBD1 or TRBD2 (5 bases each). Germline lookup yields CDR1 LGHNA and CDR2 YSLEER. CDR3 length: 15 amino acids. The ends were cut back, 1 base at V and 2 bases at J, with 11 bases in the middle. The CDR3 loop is CASSQGRGGQETQYF. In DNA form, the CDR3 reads TGCGCCAGCAGCCAAGGACGGGGCGGACAAGAGACCCAGTACTTC.

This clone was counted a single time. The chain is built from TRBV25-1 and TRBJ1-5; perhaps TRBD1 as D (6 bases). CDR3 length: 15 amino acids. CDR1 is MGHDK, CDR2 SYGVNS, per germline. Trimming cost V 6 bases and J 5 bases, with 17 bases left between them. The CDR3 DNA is TGTGCCAGCAGACCTCAGGGCAGGGGCGATCAGCCCCAGCATTTT. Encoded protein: CASRPQGRGDQPQHF. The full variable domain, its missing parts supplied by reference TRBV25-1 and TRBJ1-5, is EADIYQTPRYLVIGTGKKITLECSQTMGHDKMYWYQQDPGMELHLIHYSYGVNSTEKGDLSSESTVSRIRTEHFPLTLESARPSHTSQYLCASRPQGRGDQPQHFGDGTRLSIL.

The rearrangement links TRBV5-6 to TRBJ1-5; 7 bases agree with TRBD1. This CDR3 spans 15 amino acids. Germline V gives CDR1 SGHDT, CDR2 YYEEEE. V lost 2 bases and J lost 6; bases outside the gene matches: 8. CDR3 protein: CASSFGQAQGQPQHF. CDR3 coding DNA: TGTGCCAGCAGCTTCGGACAGGCCCAGGGTCAGCCCCAGCATTTT.

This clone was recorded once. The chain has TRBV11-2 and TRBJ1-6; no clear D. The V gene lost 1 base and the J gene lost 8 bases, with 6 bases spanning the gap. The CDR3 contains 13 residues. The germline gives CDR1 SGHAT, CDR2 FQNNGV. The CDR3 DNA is TGTGCCAGCAGCTTAGGGTCCTATTCACCCCTCCACTTT. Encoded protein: CASSLGSYSPLHF.

As DNA, the CDR3 is TGTGCCAGCAGCCAAGAAGTCAGAGGCACTGAAGCTTTCTTT. This codes for CASSQEVRGTEAFF. The chain links TRBV3-1 (or the pseudogene TRBV3-2) to TRBJ1-1; no definite D call. The CDR3 runs 14 residues. Germline loops: CDR1 LGHDT, CDR2 YNNKEL (reference sequence). The V gene lost 0 bases and the J gene lost 4 bases, with 9 bases spanning the gap.